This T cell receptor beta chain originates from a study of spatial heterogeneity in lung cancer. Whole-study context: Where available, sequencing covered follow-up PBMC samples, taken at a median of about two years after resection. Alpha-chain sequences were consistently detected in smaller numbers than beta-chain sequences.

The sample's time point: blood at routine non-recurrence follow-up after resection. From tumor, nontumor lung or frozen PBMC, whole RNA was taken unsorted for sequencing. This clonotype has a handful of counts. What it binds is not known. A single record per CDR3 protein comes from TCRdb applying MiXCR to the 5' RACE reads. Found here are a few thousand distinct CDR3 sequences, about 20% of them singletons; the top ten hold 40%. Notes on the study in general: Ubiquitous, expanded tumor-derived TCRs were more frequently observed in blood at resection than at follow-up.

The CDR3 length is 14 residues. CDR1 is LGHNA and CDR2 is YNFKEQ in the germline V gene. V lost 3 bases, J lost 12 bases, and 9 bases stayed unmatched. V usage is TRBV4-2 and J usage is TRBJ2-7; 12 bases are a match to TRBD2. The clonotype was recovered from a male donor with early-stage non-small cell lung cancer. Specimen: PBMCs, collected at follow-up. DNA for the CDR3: TGTGCCAGCAGCCATGGACTAGCGGGGTCGCCTCCGTACTTC. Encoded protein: CASSHGLAGSPPYF.